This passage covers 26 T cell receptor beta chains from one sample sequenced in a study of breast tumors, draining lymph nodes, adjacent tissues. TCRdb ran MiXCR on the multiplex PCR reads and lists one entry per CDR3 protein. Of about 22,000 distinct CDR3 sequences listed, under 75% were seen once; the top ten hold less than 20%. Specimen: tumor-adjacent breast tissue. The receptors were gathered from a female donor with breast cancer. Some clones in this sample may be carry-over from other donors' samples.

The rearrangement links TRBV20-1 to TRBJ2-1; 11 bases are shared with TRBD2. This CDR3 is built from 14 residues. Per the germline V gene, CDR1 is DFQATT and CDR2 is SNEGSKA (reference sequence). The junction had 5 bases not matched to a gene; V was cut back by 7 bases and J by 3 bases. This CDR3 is CSGRGTSGYNEQFF. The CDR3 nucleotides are TGCAGTGGACGCGGGACTAGCGGCTACAATGAGCAGTTCTTC.

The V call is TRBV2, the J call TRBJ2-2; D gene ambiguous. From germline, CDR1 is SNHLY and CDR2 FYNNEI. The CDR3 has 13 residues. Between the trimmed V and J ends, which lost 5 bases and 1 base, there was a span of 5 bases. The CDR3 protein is CASSTENTGELFF. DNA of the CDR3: TGTGCCAGCAGTACAGAGAACACCGGGGAGCTGTTTTTT.

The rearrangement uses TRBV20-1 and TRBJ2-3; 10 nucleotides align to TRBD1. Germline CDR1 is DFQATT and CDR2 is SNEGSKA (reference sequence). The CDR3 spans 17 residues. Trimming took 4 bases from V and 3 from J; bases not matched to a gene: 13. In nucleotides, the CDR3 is TGCAGTGCTACACTAAGGGACAGGGGTGGACTTACAGATACGCAGTATTTT. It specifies CSATLRDRGGLTDTQYF.

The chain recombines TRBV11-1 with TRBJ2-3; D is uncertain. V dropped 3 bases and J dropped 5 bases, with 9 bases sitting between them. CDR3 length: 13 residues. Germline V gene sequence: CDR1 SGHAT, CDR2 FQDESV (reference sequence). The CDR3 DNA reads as TGTGCCAGCAGCTTGTGGTCTGGAGATACGCAGTATTTT. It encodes CASSLWSGDTQYF.

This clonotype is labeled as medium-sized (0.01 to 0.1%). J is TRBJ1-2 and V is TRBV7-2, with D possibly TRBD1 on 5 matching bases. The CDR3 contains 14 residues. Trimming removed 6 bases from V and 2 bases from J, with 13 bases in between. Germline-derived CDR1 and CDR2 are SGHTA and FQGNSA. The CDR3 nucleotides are TGTGCCAGCAGTCATTATGAGGGGAACTATGGCTACACCTTC. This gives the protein CASSHYEGNYGYTF. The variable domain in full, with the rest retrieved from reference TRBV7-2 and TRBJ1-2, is GAGVSQSPSNKVTEKGKDVELRCDPISGHTALYWYRQSLGQGLEFLIYFQGNSAPDKSGLPSDRFSAERTGGSVSTLTIQRTQQEDSAVYLCASSHYEGNYGYTFGSGTRLTVV.

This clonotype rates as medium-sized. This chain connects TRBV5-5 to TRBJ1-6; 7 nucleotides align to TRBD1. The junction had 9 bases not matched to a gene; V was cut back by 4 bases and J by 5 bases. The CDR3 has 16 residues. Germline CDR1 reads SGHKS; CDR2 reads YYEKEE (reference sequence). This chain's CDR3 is CASSQDRAGNNSPLHF. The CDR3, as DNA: TGTGCCAGCAGCCAAGACAGGGCTGGAAATAATTCACCCCTCCACTTT.

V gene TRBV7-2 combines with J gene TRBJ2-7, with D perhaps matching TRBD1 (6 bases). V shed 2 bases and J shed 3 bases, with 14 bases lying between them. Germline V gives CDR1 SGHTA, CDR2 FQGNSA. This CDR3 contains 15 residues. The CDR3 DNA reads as TGTGCCAGCAGCTTATACGTGGGGGCGGTCTACGAGCAGTACGTC. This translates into CASSLYVGAVYEQYV.

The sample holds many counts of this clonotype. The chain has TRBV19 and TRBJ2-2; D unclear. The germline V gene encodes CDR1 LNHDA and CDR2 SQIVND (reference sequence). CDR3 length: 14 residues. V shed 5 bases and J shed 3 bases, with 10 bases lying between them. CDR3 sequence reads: CASSSGSYTGELFF. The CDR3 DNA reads TGTGCCAGTAGTTCCGGGTCTTACACCGGGGAGCTGTTTTTT. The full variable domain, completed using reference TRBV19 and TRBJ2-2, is DGGITQSPKYLFRKEGQNVTLSCEQNLNHDAMYWYRQDPGQGLRLIYYSQIVNDFQKGDIAEGYSVSREKKESFPLTVTSAQKNPTAFYLCASSSGSYTGELFFGEGSRLTVL.

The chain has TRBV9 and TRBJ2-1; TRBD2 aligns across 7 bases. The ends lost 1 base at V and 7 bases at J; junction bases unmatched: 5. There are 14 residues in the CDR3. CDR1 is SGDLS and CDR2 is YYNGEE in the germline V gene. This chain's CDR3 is CASSVRSGKNEQFF. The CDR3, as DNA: TGTGCCAGCAGCGTACGGAGCGGGAAAAATGAGCAGTTCTTC.

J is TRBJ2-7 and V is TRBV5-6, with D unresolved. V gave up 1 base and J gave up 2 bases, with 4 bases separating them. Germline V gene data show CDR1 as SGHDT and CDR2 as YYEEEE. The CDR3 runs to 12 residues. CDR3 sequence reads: CASSLSTYEQYF. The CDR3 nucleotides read TGTGCCAGCAGCTTGTCTACCTACGAGCAGTACTTC.

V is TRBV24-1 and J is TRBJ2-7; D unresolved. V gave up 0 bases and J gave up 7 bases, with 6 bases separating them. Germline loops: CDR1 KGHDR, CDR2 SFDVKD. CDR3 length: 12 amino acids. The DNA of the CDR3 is TGTGCCACCAGTGATTTGATGGGGGAGCAGTACTTC. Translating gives CATSDLMGEQYF.

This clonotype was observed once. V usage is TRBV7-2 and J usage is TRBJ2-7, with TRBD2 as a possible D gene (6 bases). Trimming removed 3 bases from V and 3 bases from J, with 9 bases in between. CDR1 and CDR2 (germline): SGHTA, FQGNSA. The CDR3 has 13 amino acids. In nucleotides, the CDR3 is TGTGCCAGCAGCTTTGGGACTGTCTACGAGCAGTACTTC. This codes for CASSFGTVYEQYF.

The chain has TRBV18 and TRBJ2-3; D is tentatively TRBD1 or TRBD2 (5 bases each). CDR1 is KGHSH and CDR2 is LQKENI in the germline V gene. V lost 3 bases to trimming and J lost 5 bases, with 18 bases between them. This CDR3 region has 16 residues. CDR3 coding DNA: TGTGCCAGCTCACCCGTGGCTCCTACTGGGGGAGATACGCAGTATTTT. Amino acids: CASSPVAPTGGDTQYF. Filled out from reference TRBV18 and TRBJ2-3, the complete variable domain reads NAGVMQNPRHLVRRRGQEARLRCSPMKGHSHVYWYRQLPEEGLKFMVYLQKENIIDESGMPKERFSAEFPKEGPSILRIQQVVRGDSAAYFCASSPVAPTGGDTQYFGPGTRLTVL.

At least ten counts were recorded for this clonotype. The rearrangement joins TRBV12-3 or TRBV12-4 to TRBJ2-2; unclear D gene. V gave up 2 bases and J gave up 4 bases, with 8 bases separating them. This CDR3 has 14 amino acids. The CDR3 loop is CASSLMIGTGELFF. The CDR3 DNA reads TGTGCCAGCAGTTTAATGATAGGCACCGGGGAGCTGTTTTTT.

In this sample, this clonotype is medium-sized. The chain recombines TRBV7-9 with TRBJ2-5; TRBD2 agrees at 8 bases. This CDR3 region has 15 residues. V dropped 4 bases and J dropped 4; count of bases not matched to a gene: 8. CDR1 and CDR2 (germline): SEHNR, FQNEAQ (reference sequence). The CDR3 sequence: CASSYIAGRSETQYF. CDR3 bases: TGTGCCAGCAGCTACATAGCGGGAAGGTCAGAGACCCAGTACTTC. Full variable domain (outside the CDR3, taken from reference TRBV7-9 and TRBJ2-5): DTGVSQNPRHKITKRGQNVTFRCDPISEHNRLYWYRQTLGQGPEFLTYFQNEAQLEKSRLLSDRFSAERPKGSFSTLEIQRTEQGDSAMYLCASSYIAGRSETQYFGPGTRLLVL.

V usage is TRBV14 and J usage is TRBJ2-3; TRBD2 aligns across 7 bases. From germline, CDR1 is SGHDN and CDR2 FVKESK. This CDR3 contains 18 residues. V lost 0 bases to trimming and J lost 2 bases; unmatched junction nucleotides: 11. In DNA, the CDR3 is TGTGCCAGCAGCCAAGATTGGGGTGGGGGACTAACCACAGATACGCAGTATTTT. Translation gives CASSQDWGGGLTTDTQYF.

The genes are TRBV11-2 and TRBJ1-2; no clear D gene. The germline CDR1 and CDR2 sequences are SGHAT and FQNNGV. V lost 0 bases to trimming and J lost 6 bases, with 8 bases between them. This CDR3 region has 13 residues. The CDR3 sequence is CASSLDLRDGYTF. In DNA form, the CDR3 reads TGTGCCAGCAGCTTAGATCTGAGAGATGGCTACACCTTC.

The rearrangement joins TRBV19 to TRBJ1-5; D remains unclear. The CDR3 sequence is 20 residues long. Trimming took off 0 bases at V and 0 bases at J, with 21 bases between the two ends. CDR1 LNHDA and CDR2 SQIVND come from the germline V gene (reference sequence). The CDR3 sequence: CASSIDLEGSPNYSNQPQHF. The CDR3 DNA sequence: TGTGCCAGTAGTATAGATCTTGAGGGATCTCCGAATTATAGCAATCAGCCCCAGCATTTT.

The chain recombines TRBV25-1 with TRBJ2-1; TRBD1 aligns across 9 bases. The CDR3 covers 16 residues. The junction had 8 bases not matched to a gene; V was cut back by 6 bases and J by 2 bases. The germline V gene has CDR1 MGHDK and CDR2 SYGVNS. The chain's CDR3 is CASSGWTGETYNEQFF. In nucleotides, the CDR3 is TGTGCCAGCAGCGGCTGGACAGGGGAAACCTACAATGAGCAGTTCTTC. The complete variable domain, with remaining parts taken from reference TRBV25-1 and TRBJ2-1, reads EADIYQTPRYLVIGTGKKITLECSQTMGHDKMYWYQQDPGMELHLIHYSYGVNSTEKGDLSSESTVSRIRTEHFPLTLESARPSHTSQYLCASSGWTGETYNEQFFGPGTRLTVL.

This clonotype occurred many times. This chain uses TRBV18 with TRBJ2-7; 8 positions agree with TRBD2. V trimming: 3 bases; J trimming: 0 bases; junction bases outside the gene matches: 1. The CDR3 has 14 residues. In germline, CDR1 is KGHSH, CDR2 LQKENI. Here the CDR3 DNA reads TGTGCCAGCTCACCGAGCGGGAGCTCCTACGAGCAGTACTTC. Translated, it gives CASSPSGSSYEQYF.

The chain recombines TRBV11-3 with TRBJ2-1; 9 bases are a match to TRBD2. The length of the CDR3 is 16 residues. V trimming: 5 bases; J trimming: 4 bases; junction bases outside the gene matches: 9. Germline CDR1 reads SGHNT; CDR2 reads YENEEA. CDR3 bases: TGTGCCAGCAGCCTTCGAGCGGGGGGAACTTACAATGAGCAGTTCTTC. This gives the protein CASSLRAGGTYNEQFF.

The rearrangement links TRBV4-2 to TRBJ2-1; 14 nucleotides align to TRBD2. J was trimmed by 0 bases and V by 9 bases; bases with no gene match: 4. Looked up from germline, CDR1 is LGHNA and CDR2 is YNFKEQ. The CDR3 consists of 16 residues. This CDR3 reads CASRGTSGSSYNEQFF. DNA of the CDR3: TGTGCCAGTAGAGGGACTAGCGGGAGCTCCTACAATGAGCAGTTCTTC.

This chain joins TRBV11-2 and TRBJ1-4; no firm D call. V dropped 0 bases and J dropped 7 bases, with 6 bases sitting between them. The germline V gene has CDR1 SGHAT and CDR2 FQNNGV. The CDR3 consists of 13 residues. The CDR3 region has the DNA TGTGCCAGCAGCTTAGAGTGGGGTGAAAAACTGTTTTTT. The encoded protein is CASSLEWGEKLFF.

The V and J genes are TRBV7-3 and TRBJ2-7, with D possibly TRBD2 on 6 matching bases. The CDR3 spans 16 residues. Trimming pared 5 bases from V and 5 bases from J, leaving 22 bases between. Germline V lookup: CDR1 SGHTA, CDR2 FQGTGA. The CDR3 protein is CASSPSLARALNEQYF. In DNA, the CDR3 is TGTGCCAGCAGCCCGTCGCTAGCGAGAGCTTTAAACGAGCAGTACTTC.

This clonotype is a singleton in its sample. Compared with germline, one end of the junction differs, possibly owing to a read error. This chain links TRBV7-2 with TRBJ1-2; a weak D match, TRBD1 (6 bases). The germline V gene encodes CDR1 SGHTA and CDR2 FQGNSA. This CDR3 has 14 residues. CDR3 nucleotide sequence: TGTGCCAGCAGCTTAGCAGGGGGGTGGTATGACTACACCTTC. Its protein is CASSLAGGWYDYTF.

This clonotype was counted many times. The CDR3 loop reads CASSPILAGSTDTQYF. As DNA, the CDR3 is TGTGCCAGCTCACCTATACTAGCGGGGTCCACAGATACGCAGTATTTT. V and J are TRBV18 and TRBJ2-3; TRBD2 aligns across 10 bases. This CDR3 has 16 amino acids. V lost 3 bases, J lost 2 bases, and 5 bases stayed unmatched. Germline CDR1 reads KGHSH; CDR2 reads LQKENI.